The present entry profiles one TCR beta chain with its context. The source of the sample is a study of blood T cell repertoires in COVID-19. Study overall: The United States, Italy and Spain supplied acute and convalescent COVID-19 samples. T cells, B-cell-depleted T cells, or PBMCs provided the cDNA or gDNA that served as material.

Looked up from germline, CDR1 is MNHEY and CDR2 is SMNVEV (reference sequence). Deletions cut 4 bases from V and 8 bases from J, with 18 bases between. This CDR3 comprises 16 residues. Original data processing: Researchers report that nucleated cell counts were estimated from reference gene primer amplification. The method was immunoSEQ multiplex PCR; TCRdb's version includes in-frame clones alone and lacks a portion of them. V, J and clone size reflect that table, while D and trimming were determined from the DNA. Of 150,000 to 200,000 clones listed, roughly 85% were seen once; the top ten hold about 4.9%.

The chain joins TRBV27 to TRBJ1-6; the D is unclear. The TCR comes from a woman between 25 and 40 years old with acute or convalescent COVID-19. Material: peripheral blood. The CDR3 is CASSSAPRAGYSPLHF. DNA of the CDR3: TGTGCCAGCAGTTCCGCCCCGCGGGCGGGTTATTCACCCCTCCACTTT.